This T cell receptor beta chain is from a study of OX40 agonist ivuxolimab in advanced cancers. Study-wide results and caveats: Low levels of normalized T-cell clonal expansion also appeared in some nonresponders.

Details on this clone: Antigen: not known.

Using immunoSEQ multiplex PCR, the repertoire was profiled, and TCRdb retains in-frame clones only, with some absent. The repertoire holds some 62,000 clones, with approximately 90% as singletons. The sequence came from an adult with an advanced solid tumor such as melanoma, head and neck, liver or kidney cancer. The source was CD4+ or CD8+ T cells sorted from blood, collected in a trial of the OX40 agonist ivuxolimab.

The CDR3 bases are TGTGCCAGCAGCCTCCGACTAGCGGGGTCCTACAATGAGCAGTTCTTC. It is translated as CASSLRLAGSYNEQFF. The chain employs TRBV13 and TRBJ2-1; TRBD2 matches at 11 bases. The CDR3 runs 16 residues. Germline V gives CDR1 PRHDT, CDR2 FYEKMQ (reference sequence). Trimming took 5 bases from V and 1 from J; bases not matched to a gene: 4.